This T cell receptor (beta chain) is from a study of OX40 agonist ivuxolimab in advanced cancers. Turning to the study itself: Subjects had a mean age of about 57 years, with a range of about 23 to 90; more than 75% were male.

Sequencing used immunoSEQ multiplex PCR; TCRdb keeps in-frame clones, though not all of them. In the table there are tens of thousands of clones, around four fifths of which are singletons. This CDR3 region has 14 residues. Germline lookup yields CDR1 WSHSY and CDR2 SAAADI. The V end lost 0 bases, the J end lost 4 bases, and 10 bases lay between the germline ends. This clone was counted once. This specimen was CD4+ or CD8+ T cells sorted from blood, taken in a trial of the OX40 agonist ivuxolimab. This rearrangement joins TRBV10-2 to TRBJ2-7; unclear D gene. The sequence derives from an adult with an advanced solid tumor such as melanoma, head and neck, liver or kidney cancer. CDR3 nucleotide sequence: TGCGCCAGCAGTGAGTCGAATCCTAGTTACGAGCAGTACTTC. This translates into CASSESNPSYEQYF.